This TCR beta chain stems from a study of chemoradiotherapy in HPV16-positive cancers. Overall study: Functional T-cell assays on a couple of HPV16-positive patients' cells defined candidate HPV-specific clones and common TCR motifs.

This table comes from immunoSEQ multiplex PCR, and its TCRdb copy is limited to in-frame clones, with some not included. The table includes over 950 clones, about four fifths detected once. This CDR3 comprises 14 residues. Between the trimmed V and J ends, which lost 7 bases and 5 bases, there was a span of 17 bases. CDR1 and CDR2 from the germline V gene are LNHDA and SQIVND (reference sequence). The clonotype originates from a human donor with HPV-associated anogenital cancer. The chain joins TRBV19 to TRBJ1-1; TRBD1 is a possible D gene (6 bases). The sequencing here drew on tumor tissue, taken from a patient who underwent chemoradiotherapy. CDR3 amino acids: CASILTGGATEAFF. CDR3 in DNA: TGTGCCAGTATTCTGACGGGGGGGGCAACTGAAGCTTTCTTT.